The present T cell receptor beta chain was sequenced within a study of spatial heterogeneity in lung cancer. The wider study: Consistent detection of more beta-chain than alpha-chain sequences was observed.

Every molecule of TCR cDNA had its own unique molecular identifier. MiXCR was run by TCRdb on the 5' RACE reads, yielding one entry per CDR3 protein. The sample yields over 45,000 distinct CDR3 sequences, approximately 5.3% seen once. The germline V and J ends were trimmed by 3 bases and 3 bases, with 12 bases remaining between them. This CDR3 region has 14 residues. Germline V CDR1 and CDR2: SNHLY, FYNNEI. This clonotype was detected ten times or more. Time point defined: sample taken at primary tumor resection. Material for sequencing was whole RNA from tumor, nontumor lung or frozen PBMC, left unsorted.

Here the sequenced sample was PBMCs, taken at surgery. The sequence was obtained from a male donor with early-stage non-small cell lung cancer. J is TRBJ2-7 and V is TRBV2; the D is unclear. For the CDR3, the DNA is TGTGCCAGCAGTGAGGGTTCAGACTTCTACGAGCAGTACTTC. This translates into CASSEGSDFYEQYF.